These 12 T cell receptor beta chains were sequenced from one sample in a study of blood T cell repertoires in COVID-19. This table comes from immunoSEQ multiplex PCR, and its TCRdb copy is limited to in-frame clones, with some not included. This repertoire shows roughly 440,000 clones, around 88% found once; its top ten account for 10% to 15%. Source material: peripheral blood. The receptors shown here come from a woman between 50 and 59 years old with COVID-19, enrolled during active disease.

The genes are TRBV5-1 and TRBJ2-1; D remains unclear. Germline assignment: CDR1 SGHRS and CDR2 YFSETQ. The CDR3 runs to 16 residues. V was trimmed by 0 bases and J by 5 bases, leaving 15 bases between them. Written as DNA, the CDR3 is TGCGCCAGCAGCTTGGACTCGATGAGACTGGACAATGAGCAGTTCTTC. This encodes CASSLDSMRLDNEQFF.

V gene TRBV7-2 combines with J gene TRBJ1-6; 8 bases match TRBD1. J lost 9 bases, V lost 5 bases, and 9 bases had no gene match. This CDR3 is built from 15 residues. Germline V gene sequence: CDR1 SGHTA, CDR2 FQGNSA. CDR3 DNA sequence: TGTGCCAGCAGCACGACCGGGACAGGAGGTTCACCCCTCCACTTT. It codes for CASSTTGTGGSPLHF.

The CDR3, as DNA: TGTGCCAGCACCCGAACCTCGGGACAGGGAGGTTCACCCCTCCACTTT. Translated, it gives CASTRTSGQGGSPLHF. The chain carries TRBV7-9 and TRBJ1-6, with 9 bases matching TRBD1. The V and J ends lost 7 bases and 9 bases, in that order; junction bases with no gene match: 13. CDR3 length: 16 amino acids. CDR1 and CDR2 (germline): SEHNR, FQNEAQ (reference sequence).

This clone was recorded only once. This sequence joins TRBV2 and TRBJ1-2; D is unresolved. Germline V CDR1 and CDR2: SNHLY, FYNNEI. CDR3 length equals 12 residues. The V end was cut by 11 bases, the J end by 4 bases, with 14 bases between. CDR3 nucleotide sequence: TGTGCCTGCTCGTTCGGGAGCTATGGCTACACCTTC. Translated, it gives CACSFGSYGYTF. The entire variable domain, with the rest obtained from reference TRBV2 and TRBJ1-2, is as follows: EPEVTQTPSHQVTQMGQEVILRCVPISNHLYFYWYRQILGQKVEFLVSFYNNEISEKSEIFDDQFSVERPDGSNFTLKIRSTKLEDSAMYFCACSFGSYGYTFGSGTRLTVV.

The chain recombines TRBV6-5 with TRBJ2-2; TRBD2 aligns across 12 bases. Germline trimming cut 8 bases from V and 6 bases from J; bases unmatched to any gene: 7. Germline CDR1 MNHEY, CDR2 SVGAGI. The CDR3 is 15 residues long. This CDR3 reads CASGILAGGPGELFF. As DNA, the CDR3 is TGTGCCAGCGGGATACTAGCGGGGGGCCCCGGGGAGCTGTTTTTT.

The CDR3 here is CAISDSGTGYNEQFF. In nucleotides, the CDR3 is TGTGCCATCAGTGATTCCGGGACAGGCTACAATGAGCAGTTCTTC. The chain couples TRBV10-3 to TRBJ2-1; TRBD1 aligns across 8 bases. V gave up 3 bases and J gave up 3 bases; unmatched junction bases: 4. The CDR3 length is 15 residues. The germline gives CDR1 ENHRY, CDR2 SYGVKD.

This clone was detected only a few times. Other DNA sequences in this specimen translate into the identical CDR3. This rearrangement joins TRBV5-4 to TRBJ1-2; D remains unclear. CDR1 is SGHNT, CDR2 YYREEE, per germline (reference sequence). This CDR3 is built from 13 residues. Trimming removed 0 bases at V and 5 bases at J, with 8 bases between. As DNA, the CDR3 is TGTGCCAGCAGCTTGGGCGGCAGTTATGGCTACACCTTC. This codes for CASSLGGSYGYTF.

The chain combines TRBV7-9 with TRBJ1-1; no definite D call. V lost 5 bases and J 4 bases, leaving 8 bases between the germline ends. The CDR3 length is 12 residues. Germline CDR1 and CDR2: SEHNR and FQNEAQ (reference sequence). CDR3 DNA sequence: TGTGCCAGCAGCGAGATCGGCACTGAAGCTTTCTTT. Encoded protein: CASSEIGTEAFF.

J is TRBJ2-5 and V is TRBV28, with 10 bases fitting TRBD1. Germline trimming cut 5 bases from V and 4 bases from J; bases unmatched to any gene: 7. The germline gives CDR1 MDHEN, CDR2 SYDVKM. This CDR3 has 15 residues. CDR3 region: CASSQWTGGLETQYF. The CDR3 bases are TGTGCCAGCAGTCAATGGACAGGGGGTTTAGAGACCCAGTACTTC. The variable domain in full, completed from reference TRBV28 and TRBJ2-5, reads DVKVTQSSRYLVKRTGEKVFLECVQDMDHENMFWYRQDPGLGLRLIYFSYDVKMKEKGDIPEGYSVSREKKERFSLILESASTNQTSMYLCASSQWTGGLETQYFGPGTRLLVL.

The chain carries TRBV6-5 and TRBJ1-5, with 8 bases fitting TRBD1. Trimming removed 5 bases from V and 5 bases from J; junction bases left unmatched: 5. This CDR3 is 14 amino acids long. Germline V gene data show CDR1 as MNHEY and CDR2 as SVGAGI. The CDR3 DNA is TGTGCCAGCAGTCCTGACAGGGGCTATCAGCCCCAGCATTTT. Translating it yields CASSPDRGYQPQHF.

The J gene is TRBJ2-1, the V gene TRBV2, with D unresolved. The ends were cut back, 5 bases at V and 7 bases at J, with 6 bases in the middle. Germline V CDR1 and CDR2: SNHLY, FYNNEI. This CDR3 spans 11 amino acids. The CDR3 is CASSLGNEQFF. The CDR3, as DNA: TGTGCCAGCAGTCTAGGTAATGAGCAGTTCTTC.

This chain connects TRBV29-1 to TRBJ1-5; no clear D. There are 13 residues in the CDR3. V was trimmed by 5 bases and J by 1 base, leaving 9 bases between them. Germline CDR1 is SQVTM and CDR2 is ANQGSEA. The DNA of the CDR3 is TGCAGCGTTACGAGGGAAAGCAATCAGCCCCAGCATTTT. Translation: CSVTRESNQPQHF.